The following is a T cell receptor beta chain sequence with its context. The record originates from a study of blood T cell repertoires in COVID-19. The repertoire was sequenced with immunoSEQ multiplex PCR; TCRdb's copy has only in-frame clones and lacks some. The sample shows more than 95,000 clones, 70% to 90% of them seen only once. The CDR3 covers 19 residues. CDR1 is MNHEY and CDR2 is SMNVEV in the germline V gene (reference sequence). With V trimmed by 5 bases and J by 3 bases, 19 bases remained unmatched. Sequenced material: peripheral blood. This receptor was obtained from a woman aged 60-70 years in a cohort sampled during active or convalescent COVID-19. This chain joins TRBV27 and TRBJ2-7, with 10 positions matching TRBD2. DNA for the CDR3: TGTGCCAGCAGTCCCCGGGCCTTAGCGGGGGGTGAGGGATACTACGAGCAGTACTTC. Protein sequence: CASSPRALAGGEGYYEQYF.